Listed below are T cell receptor beta chains from one sample, sequenced in a study of blood T cell repertoires in COVID-19. Here immunoSEQ multiplex PCR was the method, and the copy in TCRdb shows in-frame clones only, minus some. The sample lists roughly 230,000 clones, around 87% occurring once. The specimen was PBMCs or T cells enriched from blood (not recorded which). Source of these receptors: a man aged 25 to 40 in a cohort exposed to, infected with or recovered from COVID-19 (not recorded which). Both conserved end residues are part of each CDR3. Each record gives: J gene, D gene, clone size, V gene, CDR3 protein, CDR3 DNA. The D gene is left open where the match is weak. A row's size may be missing; if present it is once, few, many or a size class.

>TRBJ2-7|TRBD1|.|TRBV2
CASRGTGDEQYF
TGTGCCAGCAGGGGGACAGGAGACGAGCAGTACTTC
>TRBJ1-1|.|.|TRBV27
CASSLFGVNTEAFF
TGTGCCAGCAGTTTGTTCGGGGTGAACACTGAAGCTTTCTTT
>TRBJ1-2|.|.|TRBV11-2
CASSLDLTAYGYTF
TGTGCCAGCAGCTTAGATCTAACAGCCTATGGCTACACCTTC
>TRBJ1-1|.|.|TRBV7-9
CASTIRQREAFF
TGTGCCAGCACCATAAGACAGAGGGAAGCTTTCTTT
>TRBJ2-3|TRBD2|.|TRBV9
CASSPEGLAAVTDTQYF
TGTGCCAGCAGCCCCGAGGGACTAGCGGCCGTCACAGATACGCAGTATTTT
>TRBJ2-1|TRBD1|.|TRBV7-3
CASSLTRRGHNEQFF
TGTGCCAGCAGCTTAACGCGCAGGGGGCACAATGAGCAGTTCTTC
>TRBJ2-4|TRBD2|.|TRBV5-1
CASSSPPGTSVENIQYF
TGCGCCAGCAGTTCCCCTCCCGGGACTAGCGTAGAAAACATTCAGTACTTC
>TRBJ1-3|.|.|TRBV5-1
CASSLNSGSGNTIYF
TGCGCCAGCAGCTTAAACAGTGGCTCTGGAAACACCATATATTTT
>TRBJ2-2|TRBD1|.|TRBV25-1
CASSEIGQGYGELFF
TGTGCCAGCAGTGAAATCGGACAGGGTTACGGGGAGCTGTTTTTT
>TRBJ2-3|TRBD2|.|TRBV7-2
CASSLLGGSSTDTQYF
TGTGCCAGCAGCTTGCTTGGCGGGAGCAGCACAGATACGCAGTATTTT
>TRBJ1-6|TRBD1|.|TRBV7-9
CASSYTGTGHSPLHF
TGTGCCAGCAGCTATACCGGGACAGGGCATTCACCCCTCCACTTT
>TRBJ1-1|.|.|TRBV4-3
CASSQYTGEAFF
TGCGCCAGCAGCCAATACACAGGTGAAGCTTTCTTT
>TRBJ2-6|TRBD1|.|TRBV4-3
CASSHGGQGRSGANVLTF
TGCGCCAGCAGCCATGGAGGACAGGGGAGGTCTGGGGCCAACGTCCTGACTTTC
>TRBJ2-7|.|.|TRBV5-6
CASSLGGPLSEQYF
TGTGCCAGCAGCTTGGGGGGGCCTTTAAGCGAGCAGTACTTC
>TRBJ1-1|.|.|TRBV5-1
CASSSNRENTEAFF
TGCGCCAGCAGCTCGAACAGGGAAAACACTGAAGCTTTCTTT
>TRBJ1-1|.|.|TRBV28
CASSLFFPPRSKNTEAFF
TGTGCCAGCAGTTTATTCTTTCCCCCCCGGTCGAAAAACACTGAAGCTTTCTTT
>TRBJ1-4|TRBD1|.|TRBV18
CASSLLDRANEKLFF
TGTGCCAGCTCACTTCTGGACAGGGCTAATGAAAAACTGTTTTTT
>TRBJ1-2|.|.|TRBV29-1
CSVRDRGYYGYTF
TGCAGCGTCAGAGACCGGGGATACTATGGCTACACCTTC
>TRBJ1-5|.|.|TRBV28
CASSSTFPHNQPQHF
TGTGCCAGCAGTTCGACATTCCCGCACAATCAGCCCCAGCATTTT
>TRBJ2-5|.|.|TRBV11-1
CASSSYLETQYF
TGTGCCAGCAGCTCGTATCTTGAGACCCAGTACTTC
>TRBJ2-7|TRBD1|.|TRBV7-9
CASSTNRGLTSYEQYF
TGTGCCAGCAGTACTAACAGGGGCTTGACCTCCTACGAGCAGTACTTC
>TRBJ2-5|TRBD2|.|TRBV6-2/TRBV6-3
CASSSGLAGGRETQYF
TGTGCCAGCAGTTCCGGACTAGCGGGAGGTCGAGAGACCCAGTACTTC
>TRBJ2-5|.|.|TRBV7-7
CASSPAQGTQYF
TGTGCTAGCAGCCCCGCGCAGGGGACCCAGTACTTC
>TRBJ2-7|.|.|TRBV3-1/TRBV3-2
CASSPTRTPSSWGYEQYF
TGTGCCAGCAGCCCTACACGGACTCCTTCCAGCTGGGGTTACGAGCAGTACTTC
>TRBJ2-7|TRBD1|.|TRBV19
CASSIGTDYEQYF
TGTGCCAGTAGTATCGGGACAGACTACGAGCAGTACTTC
>TRBJ2-1|TRBD2|.|TRBV9
CASSDRLAGFNEQFF
TGTGCCAGCAGCGACCGACTAGCGGGGTTCAATGAGCAGTTCTTC
>TRBJ1-3|TRBD1|.|TRBV9
CASSDTGGAGNTIYF
TGTGCCAGCAGTGATACAGGGGGTGCTGGAAACACCATATATTTT
>TRBJ2-7|TRBD1|.|TRBV7-9
CASSFTLQGAHYEQYF
TGTGCCAGCAGCTTTACGTTGCAGGGGGCCCACTACGAGCAGTACTTC
>TRBJ1-6|TRBD1|.|TRBV30
CACLTGAGISSYNSPLHF
TGTGCCTGCCTCACAGGGGCGGGGATTAGCTCCTATAATTCACCCCTCCACTTT
>TRBJ2-7|.|.|TRBV9
CASSVGQYGFEQYF
TGTGCCAGCAGCGTAGGTCAATACGGGTTTGAGCAGTACTTC
>TRBJ1-4|.|many|TRBV2
CASRAKSGVYNEKLFF
TGTGCCAGCAGAGCAAAGTCAGGGGTCTATAATGAAAAACTGTTTTTT
>TRBJ2-7|.|.|TRBV20-1
CSAPSPGEQYF
TGCAGTGCCCCTAGCCCAGGCGAGCAGTACTTC
>TRBJ2-7|.|.|TRBV6-5
CAIHGRSSYEQYF
TGTGCCATTCACGGTAGAAGTTCCTACGAGCAGTACTTC
>TRBJ2-2|.|.|TRBV3-1/TRBV3-2
CASSSSGLNANTGELFF
TGTGCCAGCAGCTCCTCAGGGCTGAACGCGAACACCGGGGAGCTGTTTTTT
>TRBJ1-6|.|.|TRBV6-5
CASSYSYQAGDSPLHF
TGTGCCAGCAGTTACTCGTATCAGGCCGGGGATTCACCCCTCCACTTT
>TRBJ1-4|.|.|TRBV28
CASSHWGLNGNEKLFF
TGTGCCAGCAGCCACTGGGGGCTGAATGGTAATGAAAAACTGTTTTTT
>TRBJ2-5|TRBD2|many|TRBV11-3
CASSLDFPIGRREKETQYF
TGTGCCAGCAGCTTAGATTTCCCCATTGGACGGCGGGAGAAAGAGACCCAGTACTTC
>TRBJ2-7|TRBD2|once|TRBV28
CASSSGLAGASYEQYF
TGTGCCAGCAGTTCGGGACTAGCGGGAGCTTCCTACGAGCAGTACTTC
>TRBJ1-5|.|.|TRBV15
CATGRDIGSNQPQHF
TGTGCCACGGGAAGGGACATAGGAAGCAATCAGCCCCAGCATTTT
>TRBJ1-2|.|.|TRBV7-9
CASSLGRQGMDYGYTF
TGTGCCAGCAGCTTAGGACGGCAGGGGATGGACTATGGCTACACCTTC
>TRBJ2-2|.|.|TRBV6-4
CASSRSGSNTGELFF
TGTGCCAGCAGTAGATCCGGGAGTAACACCGGGGAGCTGTTTTTT
>TRBJ1-1|.|.|TRBV28
CASSFSGGRSEAFF
TGTGCCAGCAGTTTTTCGGGGGGTAGGTCTGAAGCTTTCTTT
>TRBJ2-5|TRBD2|.|TRBV18
CASSPPLTSGNQETQYF
TGTGCCAGCTCACCACCCCTGACTAGCGGGAACCAAGAGACCCAGTACTTC
>TRBJ2-7|.|.|TRBV29-1
CSVRGNGPYEQYF
TGCAGCGTTAGGGGGAATGGCCCATACGAGCAGTACTTC
>TRBJ2-1|TRBD1|.|TRBV19
CASSMNRGSSYNEQFF
TGTGCCAGTAGTATGAACAGGGGGAGCTCCTACAATGAGCAGTTCTTC
>TRBJ2-3|.|.|TRBV7-9
CASSSSDTQYF
TGTGCCAGCAGCTCCTCAGATACGCAGTATTTT
>TRBJ1-2|.|.|TRBV5-1
CASSQAINYGYTF
TGCGCCAGCAGTCAGGCGATTAACTATGGCTACACCTTC
>TRBJ2-3|TRBD1|.|TRBV19
CASSIDRGRSTDTQYF
TGTGCCAGTAGTATTGACAGGGGCCGGAGCACAGATACGCAGTATTTT
>TRBJ2-1|TRBD2|many|TRBV6-4
CASSEGLLNEQFF
TGTGCCAGCAGTGAGGGACTATTAAATGAGCAGTTCTTC
>TRBJ2-2|.|.|TRBV7-8
CASSPETIGELFF
TGTGCCAGCAGCCCGGAGACTATCGGGGAGCTGTTTTTT
>TRBJ1-1|TRBD1|.|TRBV9
CASSGSGTVNTEAFF
TGTGCCAGCAGCGGCTCCGGGACAGTGAACACTGAAGCTTTCTTT
>TRBJ2-7|.|many|TRBV10-1
CARAPPWPPLYEQYF
TGCGCCAGGGCCCCCCCATGGCCACCGCTCTACGAGCAGTACTTC
>TRBJ1-1|.|once|TRBV20-1
CSAADGPKAFF
TGCAGTGCAGCGGACGGCCCAAAAGCTTTCTTT
>TRBJ2-7|.|.|TRBV19
CASSILPAAPGHIYEQYF
TGTGCCAGTAGTATATTACCGGCCGCACCGGGACACATCTACGAGCAGTACTTC
>TRBJ2-1|.|.|TRBV5-8
CASSYHRRERNEQFF
TGTGCCAGCAGTTACCACCGCCGGGAGAGGAATGAGCAGTTCTTC